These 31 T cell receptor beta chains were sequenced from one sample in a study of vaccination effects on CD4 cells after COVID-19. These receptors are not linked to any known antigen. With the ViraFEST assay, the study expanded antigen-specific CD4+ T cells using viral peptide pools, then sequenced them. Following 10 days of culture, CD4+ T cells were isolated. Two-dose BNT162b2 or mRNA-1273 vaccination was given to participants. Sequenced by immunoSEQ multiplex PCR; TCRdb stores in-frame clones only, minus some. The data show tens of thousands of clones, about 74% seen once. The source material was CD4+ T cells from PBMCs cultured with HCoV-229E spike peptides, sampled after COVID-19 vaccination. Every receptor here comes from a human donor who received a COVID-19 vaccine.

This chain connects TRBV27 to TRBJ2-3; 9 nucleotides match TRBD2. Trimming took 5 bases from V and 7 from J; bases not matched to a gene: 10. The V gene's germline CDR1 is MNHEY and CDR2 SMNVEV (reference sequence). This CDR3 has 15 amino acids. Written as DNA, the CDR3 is TGTGCCAGCAGTCCCCCCAGCGGGGGGCGGAATACGCAGTATTTT. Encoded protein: CASSPPSGGRNTQYF.

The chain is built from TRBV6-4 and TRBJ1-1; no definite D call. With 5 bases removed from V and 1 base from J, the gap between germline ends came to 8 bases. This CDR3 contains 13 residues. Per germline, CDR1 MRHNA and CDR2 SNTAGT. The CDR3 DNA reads TGTGCCAGCAGTAAACAGACGAACACTGAAGCTTTCTTT. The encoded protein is CASSKQTNTEAFF.

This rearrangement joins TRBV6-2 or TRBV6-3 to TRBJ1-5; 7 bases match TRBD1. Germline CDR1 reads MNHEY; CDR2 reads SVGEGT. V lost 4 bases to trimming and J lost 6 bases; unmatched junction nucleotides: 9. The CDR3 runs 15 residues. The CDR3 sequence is CASSSGRGQGQPQHF. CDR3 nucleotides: TGTGCCAGCAGTTCGGGTAGGGGGCAAGGTCAGCCCCAGCATTTT.

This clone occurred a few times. The CDR3 DNA is TGTGCCAGCAGTTACTCGAGGGTCGGCAATCAGCCCCAGCATTTT. Protein: CASSYSRVGNQPQHF. The chain links TRBV6-5 to TRBJ1-5, with D unresolved. The CDR3 runs 15 residues. Per the germline V gene, CDR1 is MNHEY and CDR2 is SVGAGI. Trimming removed 0 bases at V and 2 bases at J, with 8 bases between.

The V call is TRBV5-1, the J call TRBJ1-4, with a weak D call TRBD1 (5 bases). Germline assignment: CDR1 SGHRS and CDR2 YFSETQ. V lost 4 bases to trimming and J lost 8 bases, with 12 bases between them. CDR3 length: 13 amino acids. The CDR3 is CASSRGQREKLFF. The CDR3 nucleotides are TGCGCCAGCAGCAGGGGCCAGAGGGAAAAACTGTTTTTT. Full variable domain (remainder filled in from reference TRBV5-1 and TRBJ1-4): KAGVTQTPRYLIKTRGQQVTLSCSPISGHRSVSWYQQTPGQGLQFLFEYFSETQRNKGNFPGRFSGRQFSNSRSEMNVSTLELGDSALYLCASSRGQREKLFFGSGTQLSVL.

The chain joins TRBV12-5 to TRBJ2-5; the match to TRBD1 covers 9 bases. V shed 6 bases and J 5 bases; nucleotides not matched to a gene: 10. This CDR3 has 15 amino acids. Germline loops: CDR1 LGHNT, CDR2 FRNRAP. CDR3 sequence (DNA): TGTGCTAGTGGGGTCGGACAGGGGAGATGGGAGACCCAGTACTTC. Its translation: CASGVGQGRWETQYF.

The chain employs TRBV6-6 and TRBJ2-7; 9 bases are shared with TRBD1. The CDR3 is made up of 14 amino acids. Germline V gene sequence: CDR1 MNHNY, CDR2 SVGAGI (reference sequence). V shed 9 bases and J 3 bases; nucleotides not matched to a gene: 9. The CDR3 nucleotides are TGTGCCAGTCGGACCGGGACAGGGTTCTACGAGCAGTACGTC. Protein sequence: CASRTGTGFYEQYV.

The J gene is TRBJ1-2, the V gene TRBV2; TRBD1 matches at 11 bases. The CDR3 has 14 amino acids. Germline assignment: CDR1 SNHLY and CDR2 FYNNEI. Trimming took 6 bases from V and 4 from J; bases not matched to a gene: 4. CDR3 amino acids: CASRTGTGGYGYTF. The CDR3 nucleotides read TGTGCCAGCAGGACCGGGACAGGGGGCTATGGCTACACCTTC.

The DNA of the CDR3 is TGTGCCAGCAGCCGCGGGGGGGAGCCTCAAGAGACCCAGTACTTC. Its protein is CASSRGGEPQETQYF. The chain is built from TRBV11-1 and TRBJ2-5, with 9 bases that match TRBD2. V lost 5 bases and J lost 2; bases outside the gene matches: 6. Looked up from germline, CDR1 is SGHAT and CDR2 is FQDESV (reference sequence). CDR3 length: 15 amino acids. Filled out from reference TRBV11-1 and TRBJ2-5, the complete variable domain reads EAEVAQSPRYKITEKSQAVAFWCDPISGHATLYWYRQILGQGPELLVQFQDESVVDDSQLPKDRFSAERLKGVDSTLKIQPAELGDSAMYLCASSRGGEPQETQYFGPGTRLLVL.

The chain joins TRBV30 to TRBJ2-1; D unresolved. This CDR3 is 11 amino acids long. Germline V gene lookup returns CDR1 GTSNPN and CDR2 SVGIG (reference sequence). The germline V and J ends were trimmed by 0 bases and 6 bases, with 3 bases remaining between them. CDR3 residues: CAWSVLNEQFF. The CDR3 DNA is TGTGCCTGGAGTGTACTCAATGAGCAGTTCTTC.

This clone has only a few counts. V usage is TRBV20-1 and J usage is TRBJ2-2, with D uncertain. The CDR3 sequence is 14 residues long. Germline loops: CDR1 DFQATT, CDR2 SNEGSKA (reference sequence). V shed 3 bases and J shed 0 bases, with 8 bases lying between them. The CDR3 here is CSASVASNTGELFF. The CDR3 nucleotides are TGCAGTGCTAGTGTGGCTTCGAACACCGGGGAGCTGTTTTTT.

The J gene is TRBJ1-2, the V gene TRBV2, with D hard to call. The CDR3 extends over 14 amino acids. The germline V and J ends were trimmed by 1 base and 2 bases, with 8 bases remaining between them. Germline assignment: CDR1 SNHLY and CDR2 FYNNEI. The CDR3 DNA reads TGTGCCAGCAGTGAAGTCAGCTGGAACTATGGCTACACCTTC. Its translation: CASSEVSWNYGYTF.

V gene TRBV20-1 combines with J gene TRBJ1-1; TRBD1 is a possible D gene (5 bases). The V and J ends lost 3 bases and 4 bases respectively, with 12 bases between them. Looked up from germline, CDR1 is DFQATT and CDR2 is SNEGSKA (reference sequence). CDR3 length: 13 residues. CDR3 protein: CSASMRGSTEAFF. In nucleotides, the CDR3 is TGCAGTGCTAGTATGCGGGGGAGCACTGAAGCTTTCTTT.

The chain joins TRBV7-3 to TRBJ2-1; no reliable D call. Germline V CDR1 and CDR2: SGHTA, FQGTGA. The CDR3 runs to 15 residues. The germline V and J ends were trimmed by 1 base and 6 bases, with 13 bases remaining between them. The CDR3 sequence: CASSLNEQAGNEQFF. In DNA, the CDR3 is TGTGCCAGCAGCTTAAATGAGCAGGCTGGCAATGAGCAGTTCTTC. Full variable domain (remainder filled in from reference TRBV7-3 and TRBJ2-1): GAGVSQTPSNKVTEKGKYVELRCDPISGHTALYWYRQSLGQGPEFLIYFQGTGAADDSGLPNDRFFAVRPEGSVSTLKIQRTERGDSAVYLCASSLNEQAGNEQFFGPGTRLTVL.

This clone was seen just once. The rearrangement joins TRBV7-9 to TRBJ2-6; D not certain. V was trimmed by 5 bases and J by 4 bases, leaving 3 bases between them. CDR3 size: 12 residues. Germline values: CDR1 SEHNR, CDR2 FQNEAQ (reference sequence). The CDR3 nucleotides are TGTGCCAGCAGCCCCGGGGCCAACGTCCTGACTTTC. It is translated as CASSPGANVLTF.

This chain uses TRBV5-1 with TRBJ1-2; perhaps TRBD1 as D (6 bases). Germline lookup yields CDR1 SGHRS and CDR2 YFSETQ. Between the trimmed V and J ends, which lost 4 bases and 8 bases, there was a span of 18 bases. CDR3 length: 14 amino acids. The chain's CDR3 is CASSQEQGLGGYTF. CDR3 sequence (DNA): TGCGCCAGCAGCCAGGAGCAGGGGCTTGGAGGCTACACCTTC.

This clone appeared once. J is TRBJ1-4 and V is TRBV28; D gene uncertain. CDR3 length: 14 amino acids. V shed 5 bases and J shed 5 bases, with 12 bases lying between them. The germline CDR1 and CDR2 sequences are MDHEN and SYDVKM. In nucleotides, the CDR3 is TGTGCCAGCAGTCCCTGGATGGGGAATGAAAAACTGTTTTTT. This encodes CASSPWMGNEKLFF. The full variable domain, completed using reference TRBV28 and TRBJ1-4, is DVKVTQSSRYLVKRTGEKVFLECVQDMDHENMFWYRQDPGLGLRLIYFSYDVKMKEKGDIPEGYSVSREKKERFSLILESASTNQTSMYLCASSPWMGNEKLFFGSGTQLSVL.

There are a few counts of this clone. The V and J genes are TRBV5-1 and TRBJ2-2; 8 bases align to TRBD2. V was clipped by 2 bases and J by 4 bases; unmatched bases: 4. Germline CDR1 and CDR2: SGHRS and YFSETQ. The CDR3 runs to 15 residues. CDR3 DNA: TGCGCCAGCAGCTTAACTAGCGGCGGCACCGGGGAGCTGTTTTTT. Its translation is CASSLTSGGTGELFF.

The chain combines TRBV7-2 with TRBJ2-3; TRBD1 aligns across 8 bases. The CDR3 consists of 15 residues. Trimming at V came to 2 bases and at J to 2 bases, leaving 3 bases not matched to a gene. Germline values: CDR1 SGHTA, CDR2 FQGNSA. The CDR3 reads CASSLMQGATDTQYF. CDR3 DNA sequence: TGTGCCAGCAGCTTAATGCAGGGGGCCACAGATACGCAGTATTTT.

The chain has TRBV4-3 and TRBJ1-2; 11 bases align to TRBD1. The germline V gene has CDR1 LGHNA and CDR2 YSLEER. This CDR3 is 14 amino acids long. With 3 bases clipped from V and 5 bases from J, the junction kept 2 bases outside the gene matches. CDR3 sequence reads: CASSQGQGGYGYTF. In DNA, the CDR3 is TGCGCCAGCAGCCAGGGACAGGGGGGTTATGGCTACACCTTC.

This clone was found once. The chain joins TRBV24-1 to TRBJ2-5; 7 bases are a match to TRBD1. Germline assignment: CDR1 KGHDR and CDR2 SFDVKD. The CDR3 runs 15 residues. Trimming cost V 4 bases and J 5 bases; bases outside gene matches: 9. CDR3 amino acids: CATSDGRQGSETQYF. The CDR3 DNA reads TGTGCCACCAGTGACGGAAGACAGGGCTCGGAGACCCAGTACTTC.

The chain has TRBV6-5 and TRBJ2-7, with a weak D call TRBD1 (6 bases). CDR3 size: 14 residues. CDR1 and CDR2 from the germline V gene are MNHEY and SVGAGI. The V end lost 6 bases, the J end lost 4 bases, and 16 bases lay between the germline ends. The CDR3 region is CASSPGTHPYEQYV. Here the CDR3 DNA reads TGTGCCAGCAGCCCCGGGACACATCCATACGAGCAGTACGTC.

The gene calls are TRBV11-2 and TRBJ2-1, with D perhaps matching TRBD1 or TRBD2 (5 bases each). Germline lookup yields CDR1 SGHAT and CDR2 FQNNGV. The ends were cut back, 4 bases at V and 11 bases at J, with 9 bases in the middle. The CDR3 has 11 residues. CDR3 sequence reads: CASSSGLKQFF. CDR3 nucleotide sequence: TGTGCCAGCAGCTCGGGGCTCAAGCAGTTCTTC.

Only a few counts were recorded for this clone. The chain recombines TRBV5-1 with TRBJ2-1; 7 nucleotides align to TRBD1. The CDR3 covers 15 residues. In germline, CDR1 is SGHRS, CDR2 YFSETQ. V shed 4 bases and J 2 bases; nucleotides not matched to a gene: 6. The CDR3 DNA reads TGCGCCAGCAGCCGAGGACAGGCCACCTACAATGAGCAGTTCTTC. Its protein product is CASSRGQATYNEQFF.

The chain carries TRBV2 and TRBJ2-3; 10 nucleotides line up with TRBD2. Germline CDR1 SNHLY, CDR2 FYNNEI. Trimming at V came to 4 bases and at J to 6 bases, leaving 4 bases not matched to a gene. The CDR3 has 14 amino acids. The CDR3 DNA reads TGTGCCAGCAGTGTTCTAGCGGGGGCGGATACGCAGTATTTT. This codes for CASSVLAGADTQYF.

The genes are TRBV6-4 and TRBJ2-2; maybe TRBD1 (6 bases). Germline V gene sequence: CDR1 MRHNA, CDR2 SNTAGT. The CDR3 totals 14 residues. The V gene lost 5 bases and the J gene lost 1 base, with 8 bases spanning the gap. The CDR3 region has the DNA TGTGCCAGCAGTTTGGACAGGAACACCGGGGAGCTGTTTTTT. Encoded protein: CASSLDRNTGELFF.

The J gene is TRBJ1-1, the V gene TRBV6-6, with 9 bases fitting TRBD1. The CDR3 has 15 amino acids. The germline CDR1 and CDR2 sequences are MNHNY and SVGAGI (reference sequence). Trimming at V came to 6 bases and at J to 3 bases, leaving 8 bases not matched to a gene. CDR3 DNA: TGTGCCAGCAGAGACAGGGGGAGGTTAGACACTGAAGCTTTCTTT. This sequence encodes CASRDRGRLDTEAFF.

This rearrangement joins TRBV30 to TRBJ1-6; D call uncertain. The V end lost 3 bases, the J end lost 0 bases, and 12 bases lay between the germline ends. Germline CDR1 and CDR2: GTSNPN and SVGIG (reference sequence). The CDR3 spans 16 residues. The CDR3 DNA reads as TGTGCCTGGAGGGTAGCCGGTAGCTCCTATAATTCACCCCTCCACTTT. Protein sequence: CAWRVAGSSYNSPLHF.

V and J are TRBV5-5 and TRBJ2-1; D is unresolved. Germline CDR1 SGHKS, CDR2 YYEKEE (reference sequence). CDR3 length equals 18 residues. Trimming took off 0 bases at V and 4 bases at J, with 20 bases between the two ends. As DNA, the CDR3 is TGTGCCAGCAGCTTGGTATCGTCGGGCTCGTCCCCTTACAATGAGCAGTTCTTC. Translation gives CASSLVSSGSSPYNEQFF.

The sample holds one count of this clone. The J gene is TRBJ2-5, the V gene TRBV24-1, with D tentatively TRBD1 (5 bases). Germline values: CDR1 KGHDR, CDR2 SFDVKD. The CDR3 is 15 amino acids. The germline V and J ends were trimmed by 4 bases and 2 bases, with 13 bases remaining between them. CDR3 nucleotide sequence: TGTGCCACCAGTGACCCACGACAGAGACAAGAGACCCAGTACTTC. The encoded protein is CATSDPRQRQETQYF.

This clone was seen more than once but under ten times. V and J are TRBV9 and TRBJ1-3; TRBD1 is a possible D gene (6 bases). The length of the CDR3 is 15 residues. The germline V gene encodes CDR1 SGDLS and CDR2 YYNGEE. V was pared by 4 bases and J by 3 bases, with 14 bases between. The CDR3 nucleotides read TGTGCCAGCAGCTGGGGGGGGCTAGATGGAAACACCATATATTTT. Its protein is CASSWGGLDGNTIYF.